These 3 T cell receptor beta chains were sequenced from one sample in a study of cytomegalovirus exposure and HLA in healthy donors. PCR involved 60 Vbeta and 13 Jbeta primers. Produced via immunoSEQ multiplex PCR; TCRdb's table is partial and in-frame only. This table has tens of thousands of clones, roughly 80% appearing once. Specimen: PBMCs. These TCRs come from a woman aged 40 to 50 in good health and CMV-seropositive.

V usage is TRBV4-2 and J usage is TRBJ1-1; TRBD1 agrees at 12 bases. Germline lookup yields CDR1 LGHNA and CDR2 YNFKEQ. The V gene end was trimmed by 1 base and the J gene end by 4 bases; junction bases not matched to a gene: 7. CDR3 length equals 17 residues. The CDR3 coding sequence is TGTGCCAGCAGCCAAGCCGGGACAGGGGGCATCAGCACTGAAGCTTTCTTT. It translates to CASSQAGTGGISTEAFF.

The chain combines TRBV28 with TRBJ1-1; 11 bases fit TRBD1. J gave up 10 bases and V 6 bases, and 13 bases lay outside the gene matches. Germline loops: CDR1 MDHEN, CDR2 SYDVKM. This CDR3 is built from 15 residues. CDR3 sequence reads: CASSGQGAVEHSAFF. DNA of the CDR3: TGTGCCAGCAGCGGACAGGGGGCTGTGGAACACTCAGCTTTCTTT.

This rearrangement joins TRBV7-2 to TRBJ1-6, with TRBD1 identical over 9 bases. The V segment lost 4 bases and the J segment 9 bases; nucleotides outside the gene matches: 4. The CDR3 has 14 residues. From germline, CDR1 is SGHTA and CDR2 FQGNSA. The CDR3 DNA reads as TGTGCCAGCAGCTGGGACAGGGTTGTTTCACCCCTCCACTTT. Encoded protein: CASSWDRVVSPLHF.